Presented here are 24 T cell receptor beta chains from one specimen sequenced in a study of regulatory T cells in long-lasting Graves disease. Time point: newly diagnosed GD, antithyroid drugs for less than 3 months. The TCR library was prepared using RNA isolated from PBMCs. Sequencing libraries for TCR beta were prepared with iRepertoire HTBI primers and Arm-PCR of CDR3 regions. TCRdb reprocessed the multiplex PCR reads via MiXCR and lists one record per CDR3 protein. The data hold 510,000 or so distinct CDR3 sequences, with approximately 12% observed a single time. These same data were also listed under a study on T cells in Graves' hyperthyroidism and ophthalmopathy.

The sample here was peripheral blood mononuclear cells (PBMCs), taken at new diagnosis, from a patient treated with antithyroid drugs. The receptors derive from a woman in her twenties or thirties with Graves disease.

This clonotype has ten or more counts. This chain joins TRBV6-1 and TRBJ2-1, with unresolved D. V shed 5 bases and J shed 4 bases, with 15 bases lying between them. Per germline, CDR1 MNHNS and CDR2 SASEGT. This CDR3 spans 15 amino acids. CDR3 in amino acids: CASSMTQKLYNEQFF. The DNA for the CDR3 is TGTGCCAGCAGTATGACCCAAAAGCTATACAATGAGCAGTTCTTC.

The chain uses TRBV7-9 and TRBJ2-5; TRBD2 agrees at 16 bases. Trimming removed 6 bases from V and 5 bases from J; junction bases left unmatched: 3. Germline values: CDR1 SEHNR, CDR2 FQNEAQ (reference sequence). The CDR3 is 15 residues long. CDR3 in DNA: TGTGCCAGCAGGGGACTAGCGGGAGGGGGGGAGACCCAGTACTTC. Protein product: CASRGLAGGGETQYF. The complete variable domain, with remaining parts taken from reference TRBV7-9 and TRBJ2-5, reads DTGVSQNPRHKITKRGQNVTFRCDPISEHNRLYWYRQTLGQGPEFLTYFQNEAQLEKSRLLSDRFSAERPKGSFSTLEIQRTEQGDSAMYLCASRGLAGGGETQYFGPGTRLLVL.

This clonotype was found many times. The chain carries TRBV5-1 and TRBJ1-1; D may be TRBD1 (6 bases). The CDR3 is made up of 14 amino acids. Germline CDR1 SGHRS, CDR2 YFSETQ. The germline V and J ends were trimmed by 5 bases and 1 base, with 12 bases remaining between them. In DNA, the CDR3 is TGCGCCAGCAGTAGGGGGGGAACGAACACTGAAGCTTTCTTT. It translates to CASSRGGTNTEAFF.

The J gene is TRBJ1-6, the V gene TRBV5-6; D uncertain. Germline CDR1 reads SGHDT; CDR2 reads YYEEEE. V lost 2 bases, J lost 8 bases, and 14 bases lay in between. This CDR3 is 15 amino acids long. Written as DNA, the CDR3 is TGTGCCAGCAGCTTCATGGGGTTGGTAGATTCACCCCTCCACTTT. Encoded protein: CASSFMGLVDSPLHF.

This chain connects TRBV6-1 to TRBJ2-7, with D possibly matching TRBD1 (5 bases). This CDR3 contains 14 residues. V lost 5 bases to trimming and J lost 3 bases, with 14 bases between them. Germline-derived CDR1 and CDR2 are MNHNS and SASEGT. The CDR3 region is CASSKDRVVYEQYF. The CDR3 region has the DNA TGTGCCAGCAGTAAAGACAGAGTCGTCTACGAGCAGTACTTC.

This clonotype came up many times. V usage is TRBV5-1 and J usage is TRBJ2-7; 12 positions agree with TRBD2. Looked up from germline, CDR1 is SGHRS and CDR2 is YFSETQ. The trim removed 6 bases at V and 7 bases at J, leaving 14 bases unmatched. The CDR3 has 16 residues. In DNA form, the CDR3 reads TGCGCCAGCACCTACAAGACTAGCGGGAGTTCAGGGGAGCAGTACTTC. It codes for CASTYKTSGSSGEQYF.

This chain links TRBV6-9 with TRBJ1-6; 9 nucleotides agree with TRBD1. In germline, CDR1 is MNHGY, CDR2 SVAAGI. The CDR3 is made up of 18 amino acids. With 3 bases clipped from V and 8 bases from J, the junction kept 14 bases outside the gene matches. The CDR3 loop is CASSYSGTGRVQDSPLHF. The CDR3 DNA sequence: TGTGCCAGCAGTTACTCAGGGACAGGGAGGGTCCAAGATTCACCCCTCCACTTT.

This clonotype has a count of ten or more. The V and J genes are TRBV3-1 and TRBJ2-7, with 9 bases lining up with TRBD1. From germline, CDR1 is LGHDT and CDR2 YNNKEL (reference sequence). The CDR3 spans 14 residues. V shed 4 bases and J 7 bases; nucleotides not matched to a gene: 8. The CDR3 reads CASSPRDRVREQYF. In DNA form, the CDR3 reads TGTGCCAGCAGCCCCCGGGACAGGGTGCGGGAGCAGTACTTC.

This clonotype occurred many times. V usage is TRBV27 and J usage is TRBJ2-3; D is uncertain. The CDR3 sequence is 15 residues long. Germline-derived CDR1 and CDR2 are MNHEY and SMNVEV (reference sequence). The V and J ends lost 7 bases and 0 bases respectively, with 14 bases between them. CDR3 region: CASTLWADSTDTQYF. Here the CDR3 DNA reads TGTGCCAGCACCCTTTGGGCGGACAGCACAGATACGCAGTATTTT.

This clonotype came up many times. This chain links TRBV19 with TRBJ2-5; TRBD2 matches 7 bases. Germline CDR1 is LNHDA and CDR2 is SQIVND (reference sequence). CDR3 length: 17 amino acids. The J segment lost 4 bases and the V segment lost 2 bases, leaving 13 bases of the junction unmatched. The CDR3 loop is CASSIRFGGRTIETQYF. The CDR3 region has the DNA TGTGCCAGTAGTATACGGTTTGGCGGGAGAACCATAGAGACCCAGTACTTC.

The genes are TRBV14 and TRBJ2-3; D call uncertain. Germline V CDR1 and CDR2: SGHDN, FVKESK. Trimming removed 3 bases from V and 4 bases from J, with 11 bases in between. This CDR3 contains 14 residues. The CDR3 spells CASSQPPPADTQYF. CDR3 in DNA: TGTGCCAGCAGCCAGCCCCCTCCGGCAGATACGCAGTATTTT.

This clonotype was counted many times. V and J are TRBV7-2 and TRBJ2-5, with TRBD2 as a possible D gene (6 bases). Trimming shortened V by 3 bases and J by 5 bases, and 13 bases separated the two germline ends. This CDR3 region has 14 residues. CDR1 and CDR2 (germline): SGHTA, FQGNSA. This CDR3 reads CASSFGGRAETQYF. The CDR3 DNA is TGTGCCAGCAGCTTTGGAGGGAGAGCGGAGACCCAGTACTTC. Variable domain in full (rest from reference TRBV7-2 and TRBJ2-5): GAGVSQSPSNKVTEKGKDVELRCDPISGHTALYWYRQSLGQGLEFLIYFQGNSAPDKSGLPSDRFSAERTGGSVSTLTIQRTQQEDSAVYLCASSFGGRAETQYFGPGTRLLVL.

The chain recombines TRBV6-2 or TRBV6-3 with TRBJ2-6, with a weak D call TRBD1 (5 bases). Trimming cost V 5 bases and J 3 bases, with 14 bases left between them. CDR1 and CDR2 (germline): MNHEY, SVGEGT. This CDR3 has 16 amino acids. The CDR3 reads CASSEGEGVGANVLTF. The CDR3, as DNA: TGTGCCAGCAGTGAAGGAGAAGGGGTTGGGGCCAACGTCCTGACTTTC.

This clonotype was seen a few times. V and J are TRBV11-2 and TRBJ2-7; possibly TRBD1 or TRBD2 for D (5 bases each). Germline V CDR1 and CDR2: SGHAT, FQNNGV. V lost 8 bases and J lost 0, with 11 bases in between. This CDR3 is 13 amino acids long. CDR3 DNA: TGTGCCAGCCAGAGGGACGGCTCCTACGAGCAGTACTTC. This encodes CASQRDGSYEQYF.

This clonotype came up many times. The rearrangement uses TRBV6-2 or TRBV6-3 and TRBJ2-1; 9 bases are shared with TRBD1. The CDR3 loop spans 17 amino acids. V was clipped by 2 bases and J by 4 bases; unmatched bases: 9. Germline V gives CDR1 MNHEY, CDR2 SVGEGT. Written as DNA, the CDR3 is TGTGCCAGCAGTTACACCGCCGGGACAGGGACTTACAATGAGCAGTTCTTC. Residues: CASSYTAGTGTYNEQFF.

This clonotype was seen only once. The chain couples TRBV2 to TRBJ2-1; 8 nucleotides align to TRBD2. There are 15 residues in the CDR3. J was trimmed by 9 bases and V by 6 bases; bases with no gene match: 13. Per germline, CDR1 SNHLY and CDR2 FYNNEI. The CDR3 DNA reads TGTGCCAGCAGCCAAACGGGCGGGAGGAGGAGTGAGCAGTTCTTC. Its translation: CASSQTGGRRSEQFF.

V and J are TRBV7-2 and TRBJ2-2; TRBD2 matches 8 bases. Unmatched junction bases numbered 6, after V lost 4 bases and J lost 5 bases. Germline V CDR1 and CDR2: SGHTA, FQGNSA. The CDR3 is 15 amino acids. Written as DNA, the CDR3 is TGTGCCAGCAGCTCGAGACTAGCGTGGACCGGGGAGCTGTTTTTT. It is translated as CASSSRLAWTGELFF.

This clonotype was counted a few times. The rearrangement links TRBV15 to TRBJ1-5, with 10 positions matching TRBD1. CDR1 is LNHNV and CDR2 is YYDKDF in the germline V gene (reference sequence). CDR3 size: 15 residues. Germline trimming cut 4 bases from V and 4 bases from J; bases unmatched to any gene: 4. The DNA of the CDR3 is TGTGCCACCAGCACCCGGACAGGGGGGAATCAGCCCCAGCATTTT. Protein product: CATSTRTGGNQPQHF.

The chain employs TRBV30 and TRBJ1-2, with TRBD1 matching over 7 bases. Germline V gene sequence: CDR1 GTSNPN, CDR2 SVGIG (reference sequence). The CDR3 is made up of 13 amino acids. After removal of 3 bases from V and 7 bases from J, the junction contained 8 bases not matched to a gene. Here the CDR3 reads CAWRKGGISGYTF. In nucleotides, the CDR3 is TGTGCCTGGAGGAAAGGGGGCATCAGTGGCTACACCTTC.

This clonotype was counted ten times or more. The rearrangement joins TRBV30 to TRBJ1-3; D gene ambiguous. This CDR3 spans 14 amino acids. CDR1 is GTSNPN, CDR2 SVGIG, per germline (reference sequence). Trimming cost V 1 base and J 7 bases, with 14 bases left between them. CDR3 bases: TGTGCCTGGAGTGGGTTTCCGTCGGGGAACACCATATATTTT. As protein: CAWSGFPSGNTIYF. The whole variable domain, filled in from reference TRBV30 and TRBJ1-3, reads SQTIHQWPATLVQPVGSPLSLECTVEGTSNPNLYWYRQAAGRGLQLLFYSVGIGQISSEVPQNLSASRPQDRQFILSSKKLLLSDSGFYLCAWSGFPSGNTIYFGEGSWLTVV.

This clonotype occurred many times. V usage is TRBV2 and J usage is TRBJ2-1, with D possibly being TRBD2 (6 bases). Germline-derived CDR1 and CDR2 are SNHLY and FYNNEI. Trimming pared 3 bases from V and 0 bases from J, leaving 15 bases between. CDR3 length: 17 residues. CDR3 amino acids: CASSDWGRPGSYNEQFF. Here the CDR3 DNA reads TGTGCCAGCAGTGACTGGGGGAGGCCTGGCTCCTACAATGAGCAGTTCTTC.

This clonotype was detected only a few times. The CDR3 region has the DNA TGTGCCAGCAGCCCGCCCACAGGGGGCCCATACCCCTACGAGCAGTACTTC. It translates to CASSPPTGGPYPYEQYF. The genes are TRBV7-9 and TRBJ2-7; 9 bases are shared with TRBD1. After removal of 5 bases from V and 2 bases from J, the junction contained 13 bases not matched to a gene. Germline CDR1 and CDR2: SEHNR and FQNEAQ (reference sequence). The CDR3 length is 17 residues.

This clonotype was seen at least ten times. The chain uses TRBV30 and TRBJ2-2; D not certain. V shed 2 bases and J shed 1 base, with 5 bases lying between them. Germline V gene data show CDR1 as GTSNPN and CDR2 as SVGIG (reference sequence). This CDR3 is 13 amino acids long. As DNA, the CDR3 is TGTGCCTGGAGTCGCCAGAACACCGGGGAGCTGTTTTTT. This translates into CAWSRQNTGELFF.

This clonotype was recorded many times. The chain uses TRBV28 and TRBJ2-5, with 10 bases fitting TRBD2. This CDR3 comprises 15 residues. The V gene's germline CDR1 is MDHEN and CDR2 SYDVKM. V lost 7 bases and J lost 3; bases outside the gene matches: 8. Here the CDR3 reads CASITSGDSKETQYF. The CDR3 nucleotides read TGTGCCAGCATAACTAGCGGGGACTCCAAAGAGACCCAGTACTTC. The full variable domain, in which reference TRBV28 and TRBJ2-5 provide the parts outside the CDR3, is DVKVTQSSRYLVKRTGEKVFLECVQDMDHENMFWYRQDPGLGLRLIYFSYDVKMKEKGDIPEGYSVSREKKERFSLILESASTNQTSMYLCASITSGDSKETQYFGPGTRLLVL.